Listed here is a single T cell receptor beta chain. Antigen: not known. The data were taken from a study of a mutant IDH1 vaccine in newly diagnosed glioma. Study in general: It was radiotherapy, temozolomide, or both that patients received previously, with most receiving both. Notes on the study in general: Of all patients, 85% to 95% showed vaccine-induced immune responses.

Time point given: week 47, end of study. The vaccine gave 300 ug of a 20-mer mutant IDH1 peptide subcutaneously per dose. Germline V gene sequence: CDR1 LNHNV, CDR2 YYDKDF (reference sequence). The ends were cut back, 0 bases at V and 11 bases at J, with 11 bases in the middle. The CDR3 loop spans 14 amino acids. The method was immunoSEQ multiplex PCR; TCRdb's version includes in-frame clones alone and lacks a portion of them. This sample yields tens of thousands of clones, of which over 75% are seen a single time; 5.1% belongs to the top ten. The rearrangement uses TRBV15 and TRBJ1-6; D may be TRBD1 (6 bases). This sequence was found in a woman aged 40 to 50 with glioma. Sequencing was performed on PBMCs, taken from a glioma patient whose treatment included an IDH1 peptide vaccine. The CDR3 DNA reads TGTGCCACCAGCAGAGATAAGGGGGGTGCACCCCTCCACTTT. Encoded protein: CATSRDKGGAPLHF.